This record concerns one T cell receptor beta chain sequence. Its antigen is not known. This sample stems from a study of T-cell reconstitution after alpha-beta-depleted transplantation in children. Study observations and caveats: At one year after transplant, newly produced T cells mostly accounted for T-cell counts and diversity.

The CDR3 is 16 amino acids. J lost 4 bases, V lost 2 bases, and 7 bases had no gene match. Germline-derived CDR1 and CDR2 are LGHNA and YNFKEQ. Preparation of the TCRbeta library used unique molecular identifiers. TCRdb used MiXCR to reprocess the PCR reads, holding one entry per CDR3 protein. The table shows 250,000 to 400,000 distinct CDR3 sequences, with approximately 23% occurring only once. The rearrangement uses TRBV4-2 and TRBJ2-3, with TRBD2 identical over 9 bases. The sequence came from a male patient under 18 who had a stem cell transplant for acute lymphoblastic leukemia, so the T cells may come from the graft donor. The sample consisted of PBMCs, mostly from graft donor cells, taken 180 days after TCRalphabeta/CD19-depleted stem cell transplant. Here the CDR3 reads CASSQRLGLASDTQYF. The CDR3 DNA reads TGTGCCAGCAGCCAAAGGTTAGGACTAGCGTCAGATACGCAGTATTTT.